The 30 T cell receptor beta chains below come from one sample, sequenced in a study of T cell responses to AZD1222 COVID-19 vaccine. This table comes from immunoSEQ multiplex PCR, and its TCRdb copy is limited to in-frame clones, with some not included. The sample consists of more than 100,000 clones, around 85% of them appearing once. The sequenced sample was peripheral blood, obtained on day 0 of AZD1222 vaccination. The receptors derive from an adult in good health.

The chain uses TRBV7-2 and TRBJ1-3, with D maybe TRBD1 (5 bases). The CDR3 runs 15 residues. CDR1 is SGHTA, CDR2 FQGNSA, per germline. Trimming removed 2 bases at V and 2 bases at J, with 10 bases between. This chain's CDR3 is CASSLNTGAGNTIYF. DNA of the CDR3: TGTGCCAGCAGCTTAAATACAGGTGCTGGAAACACCATATATTTT.

This clone was found a few times. J is TRBJ1-5 and V is TRBV4-2; D is possibly TRBD1 (5 bases). V was clipped by 2 bases and J by 4 bases, with 15 bases between them. The germline gives CDR1 LGHNA, CDR2 YNFKEQ. CDR3 length: 16 amino acids. The CDR3 sequence: CASSQLWGGKNQPQHF. The CDR3 coding sequence is TGTGCCAGCAGCCAACTATGGGGGGGTAAAAATCAGCCCCAGCATTTT.

The rearrangement links TRBV5-6 to TRBJ1-2; 9 positions agree with TRBD1. Germline values: CDR1 SGHDT, CDR2 YYEEEE. With 3 bases clipped from V and 8 bases from J, the junction kept 11 bases outside the gene matches. CDR3 length equals 15 residues. The CDR3 nucleotides are TGTGCCAGCAGCTCTCCGGGACAGGGTGCGGGAGGCTACACCTTC. This encodes CASSSPGQGAGGYTF.

This rearrangement joins TRBV20-1 to TRBJ1-2; no clear D gene. Trimming removed 3 bases at V and 2 bases at J, with 7 bases between. The CDR3 is 12 amino acids. Germline V gene data show CDR1 as DFQATT and CDR2 as SNEGSKA (reference sequence). Here the CDR3 reads CSASQANYGYTF. CDR3 in DNA: TGCAGTGCTAGTCAGGCAAACTATGGCTACACCTTC.

This clone was detected only once. The V gene is TRBV27, the J gene TRBJ2-3; no reliable D call. The CDR3 is made up of 15 amino acids. V was clipped by 3 bases and J by 8 bases, with 18 bases between them. Looked up from germline, CDR1 is MNHEY and CDR2 is SMNVEV (reference sequence). The CDR3 DNA reads TGTGCCAGCAGTTTCATGGTGGCCCCACTGGGTACGCAGTATTTT. Translating gives CASSFMVAPLGTQYF.

This chain uses TRBV7-2 with TRBJ1-5, with 8 bases identical to TRBD1. The V segment lost 4 bases and the J segment 3 bases; nucleotides outside the gene matches: 5. Germline V CDR1 and CDR2: SGHTA, FQGNSA. The CDR3 contains 15 residues. CDR3 residues: CASSSRDRTNQPQHF. CDR3 in DNA: TGTGCCAGCAGCTCCCGGGACAGGACCAATCAGCCCCAGCATTTT.

The chain couples TRBV18 to TRBJ2-7; D is uncertain. Per the germline V gene, CDR1 is KGHSH and CDR2 is LQKENI. V was pared by 3 bases and J by 6 bases, with 12 bases between. This CDR3 spans 13 amino acids. The CDR3 region is CASSPIGQGEQYF. The DNA of the CDR3 is TGTGCCAGCTCACCGATAGGGCAAGGCGAGCAGTACTTC.

V is TRBV28 and J is TRBJ2-7; D remains unclear. Trimming pared 6 bases from V and 1 base from J, leaving 16 bases between. This CDR3 contains 15 residues. Germline V gene sequence: CDR1 MDHEN, CDR2 SYDVKM. The CDR3: CASSPRQARSYEQYF. CDR3 nucleotide sequence: TGTGCCAGCAGCCCTCGGCAGGCTAGATCCTACGAGCAGTACTTC.

This clone was recorded once. J is TRBJ1-2 and V is TRBV4-2; perhaps TRBD1 as D (5 bases). Germline loops: CDR1 LGHNA, CDR2 YNFKEQ. V was pared by 3 bases and J by 4 bases, with 12 bases between. The CDR3 loop spans 14 amino acids. The DNA of the CDR3 is TGTGCCAGCAGCCATGCCGACAGCAGCTATGGCTACACCTTC. As protein: CASSHADSSYGYTF.

CDR3 in DNA: TGTGCCAGTAGTAGTGGGTCAGACAGGGGGCATAGCAATCAGCCCCAGCATTTT. This gives the protein CASSSGSDRGHSNQPQHF. The genes are TRBV19 and TRBJ1-5, with TRBD1 matching over 10 bases. The germline V gene encodes CDR1 LNHDA and CDR2 SQIVND (reference sequence). The CDR3 is 18 amino acids. The V segment lost 4 bases and the J segment 0 bases; nucleotides outside the gene matches: 9.

The V and J genes are TRBV6-1 and TRBJ1-5; TRBD1 is a possible D gene (5 bases). This CDR3 is built from 16 residues. CDR1 is MNHNS, CDR2 SASEGT, per germline. Trimming left V 3 bases short and J 2 bases short, with 14 bases between. DNA for the CDR3: TGTGCCAGCAGTGATTCGGGCGGAGGGGGCAATCAGCCCCAGCATTTT. As protein: CASSDSGGGGNQPQHF.

This chain uses TRBV4-3 with TRBJ2-2; 9 bases fit TRBD1. CDR3 length equals 18 residues. V gave up 0 bases and J gave up 5 bases; unmatched junction bases: 10. CDR1 is LGHNA and CDR2 is YSLEER in the germline V gene. Here the CDR3 DNA reads TGCGCCAGCAGCCAAGATATTTTGGGGACAGGGAGAACCGGGGAGCTGTTTTTT. Amino acid sequence: CASSQDILGTGRTGELFF.

V and J are TRBV7-3 and TRBJ1-1, with 9 positions matching TRBD1. The CDR3 loop spans 14 amino acids. Losses at the gene ends were 1 base for V and 11 bases for J; bases not matched to a gene: 8. The germline V gene has CDR1 SGHTA and CDR2 FQGTGA. The chain's CDR3 is CASSLNPGQGSAFF. Written as DNA, the CDR3 is TGTGCCAGCAGCTTAAATCCGGGACAGGGTTCGGCTTTCTTT.

The chain uses TRBV29-1 and TRBJ2-2, with D tentatively TRBD1 or TRBD2 (5 bases each). The CDR3 covers 14 residues. Germline CDR1 is SQVTM and CDR2 is ANQGSEA. Trimming cost V 6 bases and J 2 bases, with 13 bases left between them. CDR3 sequence (DNA): TGCAGCGTAGGGACGGTTGCCAACACCGGGGAGCTGTTTTTT. Protein sequence: CSVGTVANTGELFF.

V is TRBV5-1 and J is TRBJ2-2; D perhaps matches TRBD1 (5 bases). Germline loops: CDR1 SGHRS, CDR2 YFSETQ. This CDR3 is 14 amino acids long. Trimming pared 3 bases from V and 1 base from J, leaving 7 bases between. CDR3 sequence reads: CASSSDRNTGELFF. The CDR3 coding sequence is TGCGCCAGCAGCTCCGACAGGAACACCGGGGAGCTGTTTTTT.

This chain connects TRBV7-2 to TRBJ2-3, with 13 bases aligning to TRBD2. The CDR3 is made up of 16 amino acids. Germline CDR1 SGHTA, CDR2 FQGNSA. The V segment lost 5 bases and the J segment 4 bases; nucleotides outside the gene matches: 6. The CDR3 DNA sequence: TGTGCCAGCAGCAGAACTAGCGGGGGGGCCGCAGATACGCAGTATTTT. As protein: CASSRTSGGAADTQYF.

The chain has TRBV3-1 (or the pseudogene TRBV3-2) and TRBJ1-3; D might be TRBD1 (6 bases). Trimming stripped 5 bases from V and 2 bases from J, with 13 bases between. The CDR3 sequence is 15 residues long. Germline V gene data show CDR1 as LGHDT and CDR2 as YNNKEL (reference sequence). CDR3 sequence: CASSTQQGTGNTIYF. CDR3 sequence (DNA): TGTGCCAGCAGCACTCAACAGGGTACTGGAAACACCATATATTTT.

This chain connects TRBV15 to TRBJ1-6; 8 bases line up with TRBD1. Trimming removed 8 bases from V and 2 bases from J; junction bases left unmatched: 8. The CDR3 spans 16 residues. Germline CDR1 and CDR2: LNHNV and YYDKDF (reference sequence). Here the CDR3 DNA reads TGTGCCACCGGACAGGGTGAGGCGACCTATAATTCACCCCTCCACTTT. Its protein product is CATGQGEATYNSPLHF.

This sequence joins TRBV18 and TRBJ1-1; D not resolved. V lost 2 bases and J 4 bases, leaving 11 bases between the germline ends. The CDR3 consists of 14 residues. From germline, CDR1 is KGHSH and CDR2 LQKENI. The CDR3 reads CASSPVDRGTEAFF. The CDR3 nucleotides read TGTGCCAGCTCACCAGTTGACCGGGGCACTGAAGCTTTCTTT.

The chain has TRBV28 and TRBJ2-6; D gene uncertain. The length of the CDR3 is 17 residues. The V end lost 2 bases, the J end lost 0 bases, and 11 bases lay between the germline ends. From germline, CDR1 is MDHEN and CDR2 SYDVKM. CDR3 amino acids: CASSLGNTLSGANVLTF. CDR3 DNA sequence: TGTGCCAGCAGTTTAGGTAACACCCTCTCTGGGGCCAACGTCCTGACTTTC.

The rearrangement joins TRBV11-2 to TRBJ1-2; D is perhaps TRBD1 (5 bases). CDR1 and CDR2 from the germline V gene are SGHAT and FQNNGV. The CDR3 contains 15 residues. Trimming cost V 5 bases and J 1 base, with 14 bases left between them. For the CDR3, the DNA is TGTGCCAGCAGCCCAATAGGGGATTTTAACTATGGCTACACCTTC. Translation: CASSPIGDFNYGYTF.

The rearrangement uses TRBV24-1 and TRBJ2-5; TRBD1 agrees at 8 bases. The length of the CDR3 is 14 residues. The V and J ends lost 3 bases and 4 bases, in that order; junction bases with no gene match: 3. CDR1 KGHDR and CDR2 SFDVKD come from the germline V gene. The DNA of the CDR3 is TGTGCCACCAGTGATACGACAGGGGTAGAGACCCAGTACTTC. Its translation is CATSDTTGVETQYF.

V and J are TRBV28 and TRBJ2-5; the D gene could be TRBD1 or TRBD2 (5 bases each). Germline CDR1 and CDR2: MDHEN and SYDVKM. V lost 4 bases and J 4 bases, leaving 16 bases between the germline ends. The length of the CDR3 is 15 residues. Written as DNA, the CDR3 is TGTGCCAGCAGTTCCCCGACGGGGCGGCGAGAGACCCAGTACTTC. Protein sequence: CASSSPTGRRETQYF.

V gene TRBV2 combines with J gene TRBJ1-5, with D possibly matching TRBD1 (5 bases). Trimming left V 7 bases short and J 2 bases short, with 9 bases between. The CDR3 covers 13 residues. Germline CDR1 SNHLY, CDR2 FYNNEI. The CDR3 nucleotides read TGTGCCAGCATGGGGCTGCGCAATCAGCCCCAGCATTTT. It is translated as CASMGLRNQPQHF.

This clone showed up just once. The rearrangement joins TRBV2 to TRBJ2-3; a possible D gene is TRBD2 (7 bases). Germline lookup yields CDR1 SNHLY and CDR2 FYNNEI. This CDR3 is 16 amino acids long. V lost 5 bases and J lost 0, with 15 bases in between. The CDR3 bases are TGTGCCAGCAGTCTCGGCGGGGGCCCTAGCACAGATACGCAGTATTTT. It translates to CASSLGGGPSTDTQYF.

The chain uses TRBV7-9 and TRBJ1-1; possibly TRBD1 for D (6 bases). This CDR3 contains 10 residues. Germline-derived CDR1 and CDR2 are SEHNR and FQNEAQ (reference sequence). The germline V and J ends were trimmed by 8 bases and 7 bases, with 8 bases remaining between them. CDR3 amino acids: CASQGLEAFF. The CDR3 DNA follows: TGTGCCAGCCAGGGGCTTGAAGCTTTCTTT.

The chain carries TRBV28 and TRBJ1-1; D is perhaps TRBD1 (6 bases). The CDR3 has 14 amino acids. Trimming removed 8 bases at V and 2 bases at J, with 15 bases between. The germline gives CDR1 MDHEN, CDR2 SYDVKM. The CDR3 DNA reads as TGTGCCAGCGGGGACGAGGGGGGAAACACTGAAGCTTTCTTT. The encoded protein is CASGDEGGNTEAFF.

This clone was counted a single time. A junction boundary mismatches the germline segment, possibly from a read error. V and J are TRBV7-7 and TRBJ2-2; the D is unclear. CDR3 length: 13 residues. CDR1 and CDR2 from the germline V gene are SSHAT and FNYEAQ (reference sequence). The CDR3 is CASSSVLTGELFF. For the CDR3, the DNA is TGTGCTAGCAGTTCCGTACTCACCGGGGAGCTGTTTTTT.

The table lists this clone with a few counts. The chain carries TRBV6-4 and TRBJ2-3; 8 bases are shared with TRBD2. Trimming removed 3 bases from V and 2 bases from J; junction bases left unmatched: 4. CDR1 and CDR2 (germline): MRHNA, SNTAGT. The CDR3 runs 15 residues. In nucleotides, the CDR3 is TGTGCCAGCAGTGATTCAGCGGGGGACACAGATACGCAGTATTTT. It is translated as CASSDSAGDTDTQYF.

The V and J genes are TRBV5-4 and TRBJ1-3, with D possibly matching TRBD1 (6 bases). Trimming removed 2 bases at V and 6 bases at J, with 12 bases between. Looked up from germline, CDR1 is SGHNT and CDR2 is YYREEE (reference sequence). CDR3 size: 14 residues. The CDR3 here is CASSFSGVTNTIYF. The CDR3 DNA sequence: TGTGCCAGCAGCTTTTCAGGGGTGACAAACACCATATATTTT.